This T cell receptor beta chain was recovered during a study of CD8+ T cells in alopecia areata. Sequencing relied on a cDNA template that was reverse transcribed from extracted RNA. Sequencing was performed with immunoSEQ multiplex PCR; in TCRdb, only in-frame clones are kept and a portion is missing. The data show about 180,000 clones, about 53% seen once. The V gene lost 2 bases and the J gene lost 0 bases, with 11 bases spanning the gap. Germline V gene data show CDR1 as SGHDN and CDR2 as FVKESK. The CDR3 sequence is 16 residues long. In this sample, this clone turned up a few times. The target antigen is unknown. The treatment denotes: oral pan-JAK inhibitor, 5-10 mg twice daily. Broader study findings: On tofacitinib, scalp and blood still held many of the expanded lesional clones. Elevated clonality characterized lesional scalp relative to normal scalp, particularly in alopecia totalis/universalis.

V usage is TRBV14 and J usage is TRBJ2-4, with D possibly matching TRBD1 (6 bases). The source was CD8+ T cells sorted from blood, collected at week 24, from a patient treated with tofacitinib. The source is a human donor with alopecia areata. CDR3 nucleotides: TGTGCCAGCAGCCAATTGGCAGGGGAAGCCAAAAACATTCAGTACTTC. It yields the protein CASSQLAGEAKNIQYF.